One TCR beta chain is described in this entry. The CDR3 loop spans 19 amino acids. Germline assignment: CDR1 SNHLY and CDR2 FYNNEI. V lost 6 bases and J lost 4; bases outside the gene matches: 14. This record comes from a study of immune cell composition in non-small cell lung cancer. The table came from immunoSEQ multiplex PCR; TCRdb's copy has only in-frame clones and leaves some out. The sample has almost 3,000 clones, about 73% seen once. V usage is TRBV2 and J usage is TRBJ2-3, with 15 bases that match TRBD2. The specimen was lung tumor tissue. This TCR was sampled from a human donor with non-small cell lung cancer. The CDR3 spells CASSEPGSGLAGGSDTQYF. The CDR3 coding sequence is TGTGCCAGCAGCGAACCGGGGTCGGGACTAGCGGGAGGATCAGATACGCAGTATTTT.